One and the same sample provided the 22 T cell receptor beta chains below, sequenced in a study of CD8+CD57+ T cells in acquired aplastic anemia. Flow cytometry had shown expanded CD8+CD57+ cells in the patients chosen for sequencing. The template used for profiling TCR beta VDJ and CDR3 was genomic DNA. TCRdb processed the reads anew with MiXCR; each CDR3 protein has one entry. The sample contains roughly 500,000 distinct CDR3 sequences, around 30% of which appear only once. The sequenced material came from sorted CD4+, CD8+, or CD8+CD57+ T cells (not recorded which) from PBMCs. The receptors stem from a human donor with aplastic anemia.

The chain joins TRBV7-2 to TRBJ2-3; D not resolved. Germline values: CDR1 SGHTA, CDR2 FQGNSA. The germline V and J ends were trimmed by 3 bases and 4 bases, with 8 bases remaining between them. This CDR3 contains 13 residues. The CDR3 protein is CASSFRSSDTQYF. The DNA of the CDR3 is TGTGCCAGCAGCTTTAGGTCTTCAGATACGCAGTATTTT.

The chain has TRBV20-1 and TRBJ1-3; D remains unclear. This CDR3 is built from 13 residues. Looked up from germline, CDR1 is DFQATT and CDR2 is SNEGSKA (reference sequence). Trimming took off 1 base at V and 0 bases at J, with 4 bases between the two ends. The DNA of the CDR3 is TGCAGTGCTAGAGCCCCCTCTGGAAACACCATATATTTT. Encoded protein: CSARAPSGNTIYF.

This clonotype was found many times. The V call is TRBV19, the J call TRBJ1-5, with D perhaps TRBD1 (6 bases). Germline V lookup: CDR1 LNHDA, CDR2 SQIVND (reference sequence). The CDR3 is made up of 15 amino acids. The V and J ends lost 4 bases and 3 bases respectively, with 13 bases between them. CDR3 residues: CASSTTGPSNQPQHF. In nucleotides, the CDR3 is TGTGCCAGTAGTACAACAGGGCCTTCCAATCAGCCCCAGCATTTT.

This clonotype was detected ten times or more. The rearrangement joins TRBV2 to TRBJ1-2; D uncertain. Germline CDR1 and CDR2: SNHLY and FYNNEI. This CDR3 has 12 residues. The V end lost 7 bases, the J end lost 1 base, and 7 bases lay between the germline ends. CDR3 bases: TGTGCCAGCATCGTGGTTAACTATGGCTACACCTTC. Its translation is CASIVVNYGYTF.

This clonotype was seen repeatedly, ten times or more. The chain uses TRBV20-1 and TRBJ1-2, with D possibly matching TRBD1 (6 bases). CDR3 size: 12 residues. The ends were cut back, 5 bases at V and 4 bases at J, with 11 bases in the middle. Looked up from germline, CDR1 is DFQATT and CDR2 is SNEGSKA (reference sequence). In DNA, the CDR3 is TGCAGTGCTGCGGAGGACAGCTATGGCTACACCTTC. It codes for CSAAEDSYGYTF.

The chain recombines TRBV29-1 with TRBJ1-6; D is uncertain. This CDR3 contains 13 residues. From germline, CDR1 is SQVTM and CDR2 ANQGSEA. With 5 bases removed from V and 5 bases from J, the gap between germline ends came to 10 bases. The CDR3 DNA reads as TGCAGCGTTCAGGATAGGGATAATTCACCCCTCCACTTT. This encodes CSVQDRDNSPLHF.

The chain combines TRBV5-1 with TRBJ2-7; TRBD1 matches at 12 bases. Germline CDR1 is SGHRS and CDR2 is YFSETQ. The CDR3 has 15 amino acids. V lost 5 bases and J lost 6; bases outside the gene matches: 9. The CDR3 nucleotides are TGCGCCAGCAGGCAATCCGGGACAGGGGGCCTCGAGCAGTACTTC. This sequence encodes CASRQSGTGGLEQYF.

This clonotype was seen ten or more times. The rearrangement links TRBV29-1 to TRBJ2-5; D gene uncertain. Deletions cut 4 bases from V and 4 bases from J, with 13 bases between. CDR1 and CDR2 (germline): SQVTM, ANQGSEA. This CDR3 comprises 13 residues. CDR3: CSVAGVSAETQYF. Written as DNA, the CDR3 is TGCAGCGTTGCCGGCGTTTCGGCAGAGACCCAGTACTTC. Drawing the rest from reference TRBV29-1 and TRBJ2-5, the complete variable domain is SAVISQKPSRDICQRGTSLTIQCQVDSQVTMMFWYRQQPGQSLTLIATANQGSEATYESGFVIDKFPISRPNLTFSTLTVSNMSPEDSSIYLCSVAGVSAETQYFGPGTRLLVL.

The rearrangement uses TRBV20-1 and TRBJ1-1, with D maybe TRBD1 (5 bases). CDR3 length: 13 amino acids. In germline, CDR1 is DFQATT, CDR2 SNEGSKA (reference sequence). Deletions cut 1 base from V and 4 bases from J, with 10 bases between. The CDR3 region has the DNA TGCAGTGCTAGAGGGGGTAGGGGCACTGAAGCTTTCTTT. Its protein is CSARGGRGTEAFF.

There are many counts of this clonotype. V gene TRBV19 combines with J gene TRBJ2-1; 7 nucleotides match TRBD2. In germline, CDR1 is LNHDA, CDR2 SQIVND (reference sequence). V gave up 3 bases and J gave up 2 bases; unmatched junction bases: 4. The CDR3 contains 15 residues. The DNA for the CDR3 is TGTGCCAGTAGTATTGGCGGGAGAGCCTACAATGAGCAGTTCTTC. It codes for CASSIGGRAYNEQFF.

A word on this clonotype: Germline and junction disagree at one end, which may indicate a read error. The chain carries TRBV13 and TRBJ2-7; tentative D call: TRBD1 (5 bases). The CDR3 length is 13 residues. The germline gives CDR1 PRHDT, CDR2 FYEKMQ (reference sequence). CDR3 coding DNA: TGTGCCGGCAGAAGATCCAGGGATCGCGAGCAGTACTTC. This translates into CAGRRSRDREQYF.

This clonotype was seen a few times. The chain joins TRBV5-1 to TRBJ1-6, with D hard to call. Germline CDR1 SGHRS, CDR2 YFSETQ. V lost 2 bases, J lost 7 bases, and 10 bases lay in between. The CDR3 is made up of 14 amino acids. The CDR3 region is CASSLGLENSPLHF. The CDR3 DNA reads TGCGCCAGCAGCTTAGGACTGGAGAATTCACCCCTCCACTTT.

This clonotype has a count of ten or more. The genes are TRBV2 and TRBJ1-1, with D possibly TRBD1 on 6 matching bases. The CDR3 spans 13 residues. Trimming removed 6 bases from V and 1 base from J, with 9 bases in between. Germline CDR1 reads SNHLY; CDR2 reads FYNNEI. The CDR3 here is CASSGQPNTEAFF. In DNA, the CDR3 is TGTGCCAGCAGCGGACAGCCGAACACTGAAGCTTTCTTT.

This chain links TRBV9 with TRBJ2-3; 7 nucleotides align to TRBD1. The J segment lost 4 bases and the V segment lost 3 bases, leaving 8 bases of the junction unmatched. CDR1 and CDR2 (germline): SGDLS, YYNGEE. This CDR3 is 15 amino acids long. In DNA, the CDR3 is TGTGCCAGCAGCGACAGGGGATTAAACGCAGATACGCAGTATTTT. Amino acid sequence: CASSDRGLNADTQYF.

The rearrangement links TRBV6-1 to TRBJ2-6; D is unresolved. Trimming removed 7 bases at V and 4 bases at J, with 5 bases between. This CDR3 contains 12 residues. The V gene's germline CDR1 is MNHNS and CDR2 SASEGT. The CDR3 loop reads CASKVGANVLTF. CDR3 coding DNA: TGTGCCAGCAAGGTGGGGGCCAACGTCCTGACTTTC.

The chain links TRBV5-1 to TRBJ2-7, with D perhaps matching TRBD1 (5 bases). Trimming removed 7 bases from V and 3 bases from J, with 14 bases in between. Germline CDR1 reads SGHRS; CDR2 reads YFSETQ. The CDR3 runs to 13 residues. CDR3 in amino acids: CASAFGQNYEQYF. CDR3 nucleotide sequence: TGCGCCAGCGCCTTTGGACAAAACTACGAGCAGTACTTC.

This clonotype was seen ten or more times. The chain uses TRBV19 and TRBJ1-4; 10 nucleotides agree with TRBD1. The germline gives CDR1 LNHDA, CDR2 SQIVND (reference sequence). V was clipped by 4 bases and J by 4 bases; unmatched bases: 0. The CDR3 has 14 amino acids. Here the CDR3 DNA reads TGTGCCAGTAGTAGGGACAGGGGTAATGAAAAACTGTTTTTT. Its translation: CASSRDRGNEKLFF. Full variable domain (rest looked up from reference TRBV19 and TRBJ1-4): DGGITQSPKYLFRKEGQNVTLSCEQNLNHDAMYWYRQDPGQGLRLIYYSQIVNDFQKGDIAEGYSVSREKKESFPLTVTSAQKNPTAFYLCASSRDRGNEKLFFGSGTQLSVL.

This clonotype was seen many times. One junction end disagrees with the germline gene, perhaps due to a read error. This rearrangement joins TRBV20-1 to TRBJ2-5; 7 bases are a match to TRBD1. The length of the CDR3 is 12 residues. Per the germline V gene, CDR1 is DFQATT and CDR2 is SNEGSKA (reference sequence). CDR3 in DNA: TGCAGTGCCAGAGGGGGCTTCGAGACCCAGTACTTC. Translating gives CSARGGFETQYF.

This chain's CDR3 is CATSGGLRADYNEQFF. The CDR3 DNA reads as TGTGCCACCAGCGGGGGCTTAAGAGCGGACTACAATGAGCAGTTCTTC. This chain joins TRBV15 and TRBJ2-1, with a tentative D call TRBD1 (6 bases). Per the germline V gene, CDR1 is LNHNV and CDR2 is YYDKDF (reference sequence). V was clipped by 5 bases and J by 3 bases, with 17 bases between them. There are 16 residues in the CDR3.

A few counts support this clonotype. This sequence joins TRBV11-2 and TRBJ2-7, with a possible D match to TRBD2 (6 bases). Germline V gene lookup returns CDR1 SGHAT and CDR2 FQNNGV. Between the trimmed V and J ends, which lost 2 bases and 3 bases, there was a span of 14 bases. This CDR3 has 15 amino acids. The CDR3, as DNA: TGTGCCAGCAGCTTATCGTACGGGGGTAACTACGAGCAGTACTTC. Protein sequence: CASSLSYGGNYEQYF.

CDR3 residues: CASGLGGRTDTQYF. For the CDR3, the DNA is TGTGCCAGCGGATTAGGGGGGCGGACAGATACGCAGTATTTT. The chain uses TRBV7-9 and TRBJ2-3, with D possibly being TRBD1 or TRBD2 (6 bases each). V lost 8 bases, J lost 3 bases, and 15 bases lay in between. The CDR3 is 14 amino acids. The germline gives CDR1 SEHNR, CDR2 FQNEAQ (reference sequence).

This clonotype appeared many times. The chain joins TRBV9 to TRBJ2-3; weak D call: TRBD2 (5 bases). Germline CDR1 and CDR2: SGDLS and YYNGEE. The CDR3 totals 12 residues. With 5 bases removed from V and 6 bases from J, the gap between germline ends came to 10 bases. The CDR3 region is CASRSTGDTQYF. As DNA, the CDR3 is TGTGCCAGCAGGTCAACGGGGGATACGCAGTATTTT.